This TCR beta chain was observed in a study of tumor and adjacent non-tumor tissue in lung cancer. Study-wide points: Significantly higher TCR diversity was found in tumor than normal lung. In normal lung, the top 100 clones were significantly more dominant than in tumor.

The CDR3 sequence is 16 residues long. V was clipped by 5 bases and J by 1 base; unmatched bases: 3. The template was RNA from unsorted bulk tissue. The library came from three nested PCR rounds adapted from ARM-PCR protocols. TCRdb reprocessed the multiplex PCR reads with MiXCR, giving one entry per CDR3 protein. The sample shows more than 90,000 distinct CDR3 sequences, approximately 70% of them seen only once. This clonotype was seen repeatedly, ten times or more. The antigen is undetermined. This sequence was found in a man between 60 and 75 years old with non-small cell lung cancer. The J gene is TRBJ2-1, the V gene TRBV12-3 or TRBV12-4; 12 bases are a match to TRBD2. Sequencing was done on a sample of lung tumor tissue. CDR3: CASSPGLAGSYNEQFF. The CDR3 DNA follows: TGTGCCAGCAGTCCAGGACTAGCGGGATCCTACAATGAGCAGTTCTTC.